This paragraph covers one T cell receptor beta chain sequence. The antigen remains undetermined. Between the trimmed V and J ends, which lost 4 bases and 6 bases, there was a span of 13 bases. The CDR3 covers 14 residues. Germline V CDR1 and CDR2: SGHRS, YFSETQ. TCRdb's table, derived via immunoSEQ multiplex PCR, lists solely in-frame clones and lacks some. The repertoire holds some 74,000 clones, with about 85% as singletons. These data originate in a study of T cell responses to AZD1222 COVID-19 vaccine. Study outcomes and limitations: The donor group comprised mostly white British people and more females; the analysis possibly underestimated clonal diversity. No repertoire was sampled before or during the peak T cell response, only after it. Of spike-specific TCRs, nearly half reportedly target regions left unmutated in variants. Elevations in Spike-specific TCR breadth and depth followed administration of two AZD1222 doses.

The receptor was derived from an adult who received the AZD1222 COVID-19 vaccine. The sequencing used peripheral blood, collected 28 days after the second AZD1222 dose. The chain is built from TRBV5-1 and TRBJ1-4; maybe TRBD1 (6 bases). The CDR3, as DNA: TGCGCCAGCAGCCTAACAGGGATGGATGAAAAACTGTTTTTT. Translated, it gives CASSLTGMDEKLFF.